These T cell receptor beta chains were read from a single sample in a study of T cells in Graves' hyperthyroidism and ophthalmopathy. TCRdb processed the multiplex PCR reads anew with MiXCR; each CDR3 protein has one entry. The sample records some 510,000 distinct CDR3 sequences, about 20% being singletons. Sequenced material: blood. The origin of the receptors is a man between 18 and 35 years old with Graves' hyperthyroidism. CDR3s include the opening cysteine and the closing phenylalanine or tryptophan. The order of the fields is CDR3 length, J gene, V gene, clone size, D gene, CDR3 protein, CDR3 DNA. The D gene is left open where the match is weak. Expanded clones are given a class, and other clones once, few, many or no size at all.

cdr3_length: 15
j_call: TRBJ1-2
v_call: TRBV27
clone_size: many
d_call: .
cdr3_aa: CASSRRGQLINGYTF
cdr3_nt: TGTGCCAGCAGCAGGCGTGGGCAGTTAATTAATGGCTACACCTTC

cdr3_length: 13
j_call: TRBJ2-2
v_call: TRBV6-5
clone_size: .
d_call: .
cdr3_aa: CASSYGGSGELFF
cdr3_nt: TGTGCCAGCAGTTACGGGGGGAGCGGGGAGCTGTTTTTT

cdr3_length: 17
j_call: TRBJ1-1
v_call: TRBV6-6
clone_size: many
d_call: TRBD1
cdr3_aa: CASHYSWDSLMNTEAFF
cdr3_nt: TGTGCCAGCCATTACTCTTGGGACAGCTTAATGAACACTGAAGCTTTCTTT

cdr3_length: 13
j_call: TRBJ1-1
v_call: TRBV12-3/TRBV12-4
clone_size: many
d_call: .
cdr3_aa: CASSPGVNTEAFF
cdr3_nt: TGTGCCAGCAGCCCGGGTGTGAACACTGAAGCTTTCTTT

cdr3_length: 20
j_call: TRBJ2-4
v_call: TRBV28
clone_size: few
d_call: .
cdr3_aa: CASSMGFWGPPRGSKNIQYF
cdr3_nt: TGTGCCAGCAGCATGGGATTCTGGGGACCCCCTAGGGGTTCCAAAAACATTCAGTACTTC

cdr3_length: 13
j_call: TRBJ2-7
v_call: TRBV20-1
clone_size: many
d_call: .
cdr3_aa: CSARRAGTYEQYF
cdr3_nt: TGCAGTGCTAGACGGGCAGGGACCTACGAGCAGTACTTC

cdr3_length: 12
j_call: TRBJ2-7
v_call: TRBV20-1
clone_size: .
d_call: .
cdr3_aa: CSAGRDSYEQYF
cdr3_nt: TGCAGTGCTGGACGAGACAGCTACGAGCAGTACTTC

cdr3_length: 16
j_call: TRBJ2-5
v_call: TRBV6-2/TRBV6-3
clone_size: .
d_call: .
cdr3_aa: CASSSVTMGARETQYF
cdr3_nt: TGTGCCAGCAGTTCCGTTACGATGGGGGCGCGGGAGACCCAGTACTTC

cdr3_length: 18
j_call: TRBJ2-5
v_call: TRBV27
clone_size: many
d_call: TRBD2
cdr3_aa: CASSITPPRRGGRETQYF
cdr3_nt: TGTGCCAGCAGTATTACTCCCCCGAGGCGCGGGGGTAGGGAGACCCAGTACTTC

cdr3_length: 14
j_call: TRBJ2-7
v_call: TRBV20-1
clone_size: .
d_call: .
cdr3_aa: CSASRDGSLNEQYF
cdr3_nt: TGCAGTGCTAGTCGGGACGGTTCTTTGAACGAGCAGTACTTC

cdr3_length: 14
j_call: TRBJ2-7
v_call: TRBV6-1
clone_size: many
d_call: TRBD1
cdr3_aa: CASKARQGQYEQYF
cdr3_nt: TGTGCCAGCAAGGCGAGACAGGGCCAGTACGAGCAGTACTTC

cdr3_length: 13
j_call: TRBJ2-2
v_call: TRBV12-3/TRBV12-4
clone_size: many
d_call: .
cdr3_aa: CASRTGPTGELFF
cdr3_nt: TGTGCCAGCAGGACGGGACCCACCGGGGAGCTGTTTTTT

cdr3_length: 12
j_call: TRBJ1-5
v_call: TRBV20-1
clone_size: .
d_call: .
cdr3_aa: CSASAGDQPQHF
cdr3_nt: TGCAGTGCTAGCGCAGGGGATCAGCCCCAGCATTTT

cdr3_length: 15
j_call: TRBJ1-1
v_call: TRBV19
clone_size: many
d_call: .
cdr3_aa: CASSIRPGTSTEAFF
cdr3_nt: TGTGCCAGTAGTATTAGGCCTGGGACGAGCACTGAAGCTTTCTTT

cdr3_length: 15
j_call: TRBJ2-7
v_call: TRBV2
clone_size: many
d_call: .
cdr3_aa: CASSRGTVSSYEQYF
cdr3_nt: TGTGCCAGCAGTCGAGGGACGGTGAGCTCCTACGAGCAGTACTTC

cdr3_length: 15
j_call: TRBJ1-6
v_call: TRBV12-3/TRBV12-4
clone_size: few
d_call: .
cdr3_aa: CASSSGPPFNSPLHF
cdr3_nt: TGTGCCAGCAGTTCAGGACCTCCGTTTAATTCACCCCTCCACTTT

cdr3_length: 16
j_call: TRBJ1-5
v_call: TRBV6-1
clone_size: .
d_call: .
cdr3_aa: CASSEALGEKNQPQHF
cdr3_nt: TGTGCCAGCAGTGAAGCCCTAGGGGAGAAGAATCAGCCCCAGCATTTT

cdr3_length: 15
j_call: TRBJ1-2
v_call: TRBV10-3
clone_size: many
d_call: .
cdr3_aa: CAISRDILTNYGYTF
cdr3_nt: TGTGCCATCAGCCGGGACATCCTAACTAACTATGGCTACACCTTC

cdr3_length: 15
j_call: TRBJ2-6
v_call: TRBV19
clone_size: many
d_call: .
cdr3_aa: CASTPSGSGANVLTF
cdr3_nt: TGTGCCAGTACCCCATCAGGGTCAGGGGCCAACGTCCTGACTTTC

cdr3_length: 14
j_call: TRBJ1-2
v_call: TRBV27
clone_size: many
d_call: .
cdr3_aa: CASARSSIGYGYTF
cdr3_nt: TGTGCCAGCGCCCGCTCGTCAATCGGCTATGGCTACACCTTC

cdr3_length: 18
j_call: TRBJ2-7
v_call: TRBV11-2
clone_size: .
d_call: TRBD2
cdr3_aa: CASSLGVPGLAGRGEQYF
cdr3_nt: TGTGCCAGCAGCTTAGGAGTCCCGGGACTAGCGGGAAGGGGTGAGCAGTACTTC

cdr3_length: 11
j_call: TRBJ2-2
v_call: TRBV6-2/TRBV6-3
clone_size: few
d_call: .
cdr3_aa: CASKGSGELFF
cdr3_nt: TGTGCCAGCAAGGGCAGCGGGGAGCTGTTTTTT

cdr3_length: 15
j_call: TRBJ2-5
v_call: TRBV7-8
clone_size: .
d_call: .
cdr3_aa: CASSLVGSARETQYF
cdr3_nt: TGTGCCAGCAGCTTAGTTGGGTCGGCGAGGGAGACCCAGTACTTC

cdr3_length: 13
j_call: TRBJ1-1
v_call: TRBV5-1
clone_size: few
d_call: .
cdr3_aa: CASSTAVNTEAFF
cdr3_nt: TGCGCCAGCAGCACGGCCGTGAACACTGAAGCTTTCTTT

cdr3_length: 15
j_call: TRBJ1-2
v_call: TRBV10-3
clone_size: .
d_call: .
cdr3_aa: CAISLGTGTNYGYTF
cdr3_nt: TGTGCCATCAGCCTCGGGACGGGGACTAACTATGGCTACACCTTC

cdr3_length: 15
j_call: TRBJ1-2
v_call: TRBV6-1
clone_size: .
d_call: .
cdr3_aa: CASSELTGPNYGYTF
cdr3_nt: TGTGCCAGCAGTGAACTGACAGGCCCCAACTATGGCTACACCTTC

cdr3_length: 16
j_call: TRBJ1-1
v_call: TRBV12-3/TRBV12-4
clone_size: many
d_call: .
cdr3_aa: CASSLLQPGMNTEAFF
cdr3_nt: TGTGCCAGCAGTTTATTACAGCCCGGCATGAACACTGAAGCTTTCTTT

cdr3_length: 12
j_call: TRBJ1-2
v_call: TRBV19
clone_size: few
d_call: .
cdr3_aa: CASGAGGDSYTF
cdr3_nt: TGTGCCAGCGGGGCGGGAGGTGACAGCTACACCTTC

cdr3_length: 12
j_call: TRBJ1-1
v_call: TRBV4-1
clone_size: many
d_call: .
cdr3_aa: CASSQGIDKAFF
cdr3_nt: TGCGCCAGCAGCCAAGGGATAGATAAAGCTTTCTTT

cdr3_length: 15
j_call: TRBJ1-1
v_call: TRBV6-1
clone_size: many
d_call: TRBD1
cdr3_aa: CASSAAAGGWTEAFF
cdr3_nt: TGTGCCAGCAGTGCAGCAGCAGGGGGATGGACTGAAGCTTTCTTT

cdr3_length: 14
j_call: TRBJ2-7
v_call: TRBV27
clone_size: many
d_call: .
cdr3_aa: CASSLSQVPYEQYF
cdr3_nt: TGTGCCAGCAGTTTGTCCCAGGTACCCTACGAGCAGTACTTC

cdr3_length: 17
j_call: TRBJ1-1
v_call: TRBV29-1
clone_size: many
d_call: .
cdr3_aa: CSVEGRQGWYGNTEAFF
cdr3_nt: TGCAGCGTTGAAGGTCGGCAGGGCTGGTATGGGAACACTGAAGCTTTCTTT

cdr3_length: 13
j_call: TRBJ2-5
v_call: TRBV6-2/TRBV6-3
clone_size: few
d_call: .
cdr3_aa: CASTVTEVRTQYF
cdr3_nt: TGTGCCAGCACCGTGACAGAAGTGAGGACCCAGTACTTC

cdr3_length: 15
j_call: TRBJ2-7
v_call: TRBV14
clone_size: few
d_call: TRBD1
cdr3_aa: CASSQRDRVIYEQHF
cdr3_nt: TGTGCCAGCAGCCAAAGGGACAGGGTTATCTACGAGCAGCACTTC